This T cell receptor (beta chain) was obtained from a study of blood T cell repertoires in COVID-19. Original data processing: Reference gene primer amplification gave nucleated cell count estimates. Measured with immunoSEQ multiplex PCR; TCRdb has only the in-frame clones, and not every one. That table is the source of V, J and clone size, and D and trimming were worked out from the DNA. Of about 370,000 clones listed, 80% to 90% were seen once; the top ten hold around 2.8%. It was during active infection that Seattle patients were enrolled and then longitudinally followed. The sequenced sample consisted of peripheral blood. The origin of this receptor is a woman in her twenties or thirties with COVID-19, enrolled during active disease.

The CDR3 loop is CAWAGTSVNEQFF. The DNA for the CDR3 is TGTGCCTGGGCCGGGACTAGCGTCAATGAGCAGTTCTTC. The V and J genes are TRBV30 and TRBJ2-1; TRBD2 matches at 10 bases. Germline lookup yields CDR1 GTSNPN and CDR2 SVGIG (reference sequence). The trim removed 5 bases at V and 6 bases at J, leaving 4 bases unmatched. CDR3 size: 13 residues. Based on the CDR3 plus reference TRBV30 and TRBJ2-1, the full variable domain is SQTIHQWPATLVQPVGSPLSLECTVEGTSNPNLYWYRQAAGRGLQLLFYSVGIGQISSEVPQNLSASRPQDRQFILSSKKLLLSDSGFYLCAWAGTSVNEQFFGPGTRLTVL.